Below, 2 T cell receptor beta chains from the same sample are listed, as sequenced in a study of blood T cell repertoires in COVID-19. Clones were sequenced by immunoSEQ multiplex PCR, and TCRdb holds only the in-frame ones, with some missing. This sample has about 260,000 clones; approximately 86% occur once, and the top ten carry approximately 0.7%. Sequenced material: peripheral blood. The receptors shown here come from a human donor in a cohort sampled during active COVID-19.

The chain is built from TRBV5-6 and TRBJ2-7; the D gene is possibly TRBD1 (9 bases). Germline CDR1 SGHDT, CDR2 YYEEEE. V was trimmed by 0 bases and J by 3 bases, leaving 16 bases between them. This CDR3 is built from 16 residues. CDR3 residues: CASSLGGGTGYYEQYF. In DNA, the CDR3 is TGTGCCAGCAGCTTGGGCGGGGGGACAGGGTACTACGAGCAGTACTTC. Using reference TRBV5-6 and TRBJ2-7 for the parts outside the CDR3, the full variable domain is DAGVTQSPTHLIKTRGQQVTLRCSPKSGHDTVSWYQQALGQGPQFIFQYYEEEERQRGNFPDRFSGHQFPNYSSELNVNALLLGDSALYLCASSLGGGTGYYEQYFGPGTRLTVT.

A single count supports this clone. V usage is TRBV29-1 and J usage is TRBJ2-7, with 9 bases matching TRBD1. The trim removed 5 bases at V and 3 bases at J, leaving 5 bases unmatched. The CDR3 extends over 13 amino acids. Germline V gives CDR1 SQVTM, CDR2 ANQGSEA. CDR3 sequence: CSVRTGASYEQYF. DNA of the CDR3: TGCAGCGTTCGGACAGGGGCGAGCTACGAGCAGTACTTC.